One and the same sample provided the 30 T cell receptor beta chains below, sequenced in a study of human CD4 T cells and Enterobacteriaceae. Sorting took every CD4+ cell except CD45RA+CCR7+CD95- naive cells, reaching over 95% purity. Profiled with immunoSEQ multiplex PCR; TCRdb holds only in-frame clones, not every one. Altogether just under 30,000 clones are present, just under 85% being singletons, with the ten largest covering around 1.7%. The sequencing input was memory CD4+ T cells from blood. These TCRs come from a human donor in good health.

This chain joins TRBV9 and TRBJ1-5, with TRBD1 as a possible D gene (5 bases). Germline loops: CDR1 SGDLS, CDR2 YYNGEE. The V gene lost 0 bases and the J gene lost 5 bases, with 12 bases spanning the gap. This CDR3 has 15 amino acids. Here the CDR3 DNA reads TGTGCCAGCAGCGTAGAAGGGGAGTCCTATCAGCCCCAGCATTTT. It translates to CASSVEGESYQPQHF.

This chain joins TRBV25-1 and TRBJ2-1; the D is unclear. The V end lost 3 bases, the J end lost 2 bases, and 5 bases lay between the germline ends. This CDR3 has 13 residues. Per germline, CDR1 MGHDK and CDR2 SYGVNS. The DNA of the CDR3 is TGTGCCAGCAGTGACAAAACCTACAATGAGCAGTTCTTC. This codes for CASSDKTYNEQFF.

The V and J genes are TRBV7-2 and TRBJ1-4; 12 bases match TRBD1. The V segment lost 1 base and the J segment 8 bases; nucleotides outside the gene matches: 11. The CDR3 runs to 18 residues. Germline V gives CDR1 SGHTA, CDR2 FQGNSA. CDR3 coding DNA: TGTGCCAGCAGCTTAGGGCCCCCCGGGACAGGGGGCGAGGAAAAACTGTTTTTT. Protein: CASSLGPPGTGGEEKLFF.

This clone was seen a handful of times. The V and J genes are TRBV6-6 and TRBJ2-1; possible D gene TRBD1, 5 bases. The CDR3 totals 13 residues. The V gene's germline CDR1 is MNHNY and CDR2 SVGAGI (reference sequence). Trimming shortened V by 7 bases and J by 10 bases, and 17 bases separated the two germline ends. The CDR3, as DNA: TGTGCCAGCACCCTCGATGGGGCTAGGGAGCAGTTCTTC. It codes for CASTLDGAREQFF.

The CDR3 spells CASTWSGSGEQYF. CDR3 DNA: TGTGCCAGCACCTGGTCGGGCTCCGGGGAGCAGTACTTC. V usage is TRBV7-9 and J usage is TRBJ2-7; no firm D call. Germline lookup yields CDR1 SEHNR and CDR2 FQNEAQ (reference sequence). Trimming cost V 7 bases and J 7 bases, with 17 bases left between them. The CDR3 is 13 residues long.

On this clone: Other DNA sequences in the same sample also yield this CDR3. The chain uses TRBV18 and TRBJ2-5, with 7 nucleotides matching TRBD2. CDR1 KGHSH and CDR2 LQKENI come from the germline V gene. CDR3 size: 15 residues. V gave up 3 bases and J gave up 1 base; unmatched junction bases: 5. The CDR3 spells CASSPPSGTQETQYF. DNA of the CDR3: TGTGCCAGCTCACCTCCCAGCGGGACCCAAGAGACCCAGTACTTC.

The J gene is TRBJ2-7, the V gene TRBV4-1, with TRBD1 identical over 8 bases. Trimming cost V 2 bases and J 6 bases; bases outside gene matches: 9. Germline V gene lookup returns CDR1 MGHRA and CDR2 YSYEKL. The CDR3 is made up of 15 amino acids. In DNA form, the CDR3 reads TGCGCCAGCAGCCAACTCAACCCAGGGGGCCGCGAGCAGTACTTC. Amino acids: CASSQLNPGGREQYF.

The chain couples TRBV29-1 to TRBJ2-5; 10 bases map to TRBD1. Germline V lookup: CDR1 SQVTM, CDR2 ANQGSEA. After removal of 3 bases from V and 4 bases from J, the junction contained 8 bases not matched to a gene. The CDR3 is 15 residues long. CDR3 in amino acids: CSVDGGQGRGETQYF. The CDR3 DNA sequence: TGCAGCGTTGATGGGGGACAGGGGAGAGGAGAGACCCAGTACTTC.

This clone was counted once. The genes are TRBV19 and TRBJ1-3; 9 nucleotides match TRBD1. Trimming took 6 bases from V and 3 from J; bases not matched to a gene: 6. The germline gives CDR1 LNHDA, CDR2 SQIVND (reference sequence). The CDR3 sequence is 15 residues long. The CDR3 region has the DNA TGTGCCAGTAGAACAGGGGGCTGGCGTGGAAACACCATATATTTT. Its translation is CASRTGGWRGNTIYF.

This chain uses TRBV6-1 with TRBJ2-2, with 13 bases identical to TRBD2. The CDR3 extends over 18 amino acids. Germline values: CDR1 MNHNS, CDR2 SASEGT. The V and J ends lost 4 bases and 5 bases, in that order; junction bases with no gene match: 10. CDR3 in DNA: TGTGCCAGCAGTGCTAGGACTAGCGGGAGCGCCGGGACCGGGGAGCTGTTTTTT. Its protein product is CASSARTSGSAGTGELFF.

CDR3 loop: CATSSGAGTAYGYTF. As DNA, the CDR3 is TGTGCCACCAGCTCCGGCGCTGGGACTGCCTATGGCTACACCTTC. V usage is TRBV15 and J usage is TRBJ1-2, with TRBD1 as a possible D gene (5 bases). The germline gives CDR1 LNHNV, CDR2 YYDKDF (reference sequence). The CDR3 consists of 15 residues. Trimming cost V 5 bases and J 4 bases, with 17 bases left between them.

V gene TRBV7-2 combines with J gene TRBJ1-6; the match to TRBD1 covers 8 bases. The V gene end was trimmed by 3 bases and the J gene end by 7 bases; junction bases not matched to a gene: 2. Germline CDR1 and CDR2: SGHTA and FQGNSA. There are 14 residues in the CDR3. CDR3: CASSLDRENSPLHF. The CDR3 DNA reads TGTGCCAGCAGCTTGGACAGGGAAAATTCACCCCTCCACTTT.

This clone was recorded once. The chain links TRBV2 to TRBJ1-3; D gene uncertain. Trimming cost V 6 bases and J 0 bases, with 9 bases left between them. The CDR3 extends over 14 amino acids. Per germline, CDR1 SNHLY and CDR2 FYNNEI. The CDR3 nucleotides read TGTGCCAGCAGCGCCGGGAGCTCTGGAAACACCATATATTTT. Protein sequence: CASSAGSSGNTIYF.

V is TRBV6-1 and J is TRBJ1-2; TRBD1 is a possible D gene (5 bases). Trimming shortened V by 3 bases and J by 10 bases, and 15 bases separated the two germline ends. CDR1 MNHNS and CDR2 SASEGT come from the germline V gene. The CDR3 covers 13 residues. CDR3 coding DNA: TGTGCCAGCAGTGATCAGGGTACCGGGGCCTACACCTTC. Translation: CASSDQGTGAYTF.

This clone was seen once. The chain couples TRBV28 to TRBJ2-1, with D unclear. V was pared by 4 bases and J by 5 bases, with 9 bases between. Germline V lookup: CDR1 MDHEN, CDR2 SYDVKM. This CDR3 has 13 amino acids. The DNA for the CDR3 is TGTGCCAGCAGTTCGGCCCAAGACAATGAGCAGTTCTTC. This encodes CASSSAQDNEQFF.

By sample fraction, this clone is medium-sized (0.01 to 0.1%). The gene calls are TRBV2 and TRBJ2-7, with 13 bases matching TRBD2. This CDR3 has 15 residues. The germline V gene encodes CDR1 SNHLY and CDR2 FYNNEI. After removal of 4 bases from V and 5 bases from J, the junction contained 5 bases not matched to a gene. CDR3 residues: CASSATGTSGNEQYF. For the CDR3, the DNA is TGTGCCAGCAGTGCTACCGGGACTAGCGGGAACGAGCAGTACTTC.

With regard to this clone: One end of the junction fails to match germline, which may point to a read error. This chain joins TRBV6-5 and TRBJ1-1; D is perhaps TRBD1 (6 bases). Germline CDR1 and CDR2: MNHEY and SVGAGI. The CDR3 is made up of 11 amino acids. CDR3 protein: CASRGDTKAFF. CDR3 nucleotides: TGTGCCAGCAGGGGGGACACTAAAGCTTTCTTT.

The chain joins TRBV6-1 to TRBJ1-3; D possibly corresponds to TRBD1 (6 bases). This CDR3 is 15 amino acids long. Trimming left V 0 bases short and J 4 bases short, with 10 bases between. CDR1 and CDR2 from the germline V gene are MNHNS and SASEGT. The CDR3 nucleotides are TGTGCCAGCAGTGAAGCGCAGGGGTCCGGAAACACCATATATTTT. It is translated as CASSEAQGSGNTIYF.

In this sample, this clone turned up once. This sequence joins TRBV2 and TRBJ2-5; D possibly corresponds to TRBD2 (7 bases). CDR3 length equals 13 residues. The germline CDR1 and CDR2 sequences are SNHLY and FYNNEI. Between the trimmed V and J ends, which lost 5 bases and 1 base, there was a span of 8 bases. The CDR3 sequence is CASSRGGQETQYF. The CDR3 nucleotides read TGTGCCAGCAGTAGGGGGGGCCAAGAGACCCAGTACTTC.

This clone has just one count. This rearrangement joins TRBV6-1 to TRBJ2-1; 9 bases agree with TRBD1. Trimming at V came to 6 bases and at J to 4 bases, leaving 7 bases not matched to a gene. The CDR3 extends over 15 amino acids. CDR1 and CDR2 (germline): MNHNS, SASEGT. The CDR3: CASRGTGTGYNEQFF. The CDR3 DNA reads TGTGCCAGCAGGGGGACAGGGACAGGGTACAATGAGCAGTTCTTC.

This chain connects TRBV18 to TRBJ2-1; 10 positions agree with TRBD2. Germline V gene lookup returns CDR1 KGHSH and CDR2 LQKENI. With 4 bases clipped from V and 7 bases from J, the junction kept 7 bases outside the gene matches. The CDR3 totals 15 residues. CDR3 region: CASSLLAGDRNEQFF. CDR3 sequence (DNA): TGTGCCAGCTCACTCCTAGCGGGAGATAGAAATGAGCAGTTCTTC.

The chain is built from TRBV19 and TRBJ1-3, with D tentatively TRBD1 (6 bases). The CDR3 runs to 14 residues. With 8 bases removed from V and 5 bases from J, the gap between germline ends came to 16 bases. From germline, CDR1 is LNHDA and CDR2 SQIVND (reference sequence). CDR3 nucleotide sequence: TGTGCCAGTGATGCGGGGGCCTCCCGAAACACCATATATTTT. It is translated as CASDAGASRNTIYF.

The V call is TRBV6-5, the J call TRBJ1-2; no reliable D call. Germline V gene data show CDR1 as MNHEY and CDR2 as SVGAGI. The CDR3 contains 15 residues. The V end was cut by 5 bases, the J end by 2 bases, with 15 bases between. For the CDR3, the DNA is TGTGCCAGCAGTACATACGCCGGCGGAAACTATGGCTACACCTTC. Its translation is CASSTYAGGNYGYTF.

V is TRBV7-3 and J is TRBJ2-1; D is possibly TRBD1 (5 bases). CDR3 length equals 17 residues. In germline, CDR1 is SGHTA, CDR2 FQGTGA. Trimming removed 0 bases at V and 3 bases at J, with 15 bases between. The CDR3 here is CASSLTADSSYYNEQFF. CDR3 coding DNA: TGTGCCAGCAGCTTAACTGCCGACAGTTCCTACTACAATGAGCAGTTCTTC.

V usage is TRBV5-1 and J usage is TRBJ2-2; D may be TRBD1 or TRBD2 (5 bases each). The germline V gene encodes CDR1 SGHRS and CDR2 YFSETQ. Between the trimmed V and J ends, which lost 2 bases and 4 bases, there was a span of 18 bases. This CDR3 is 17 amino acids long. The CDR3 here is CASSFVGASVGTGELFF. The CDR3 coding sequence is TGCGCCAGCAGCTTTGTCGGGGCTAGTGTGGGCACCGGGGAGCTGTTTTTT.

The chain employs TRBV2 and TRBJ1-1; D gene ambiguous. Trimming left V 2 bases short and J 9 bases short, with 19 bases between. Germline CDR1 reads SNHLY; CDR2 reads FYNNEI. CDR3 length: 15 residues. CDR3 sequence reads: CASSETSPAESKAFF. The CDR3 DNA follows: TGTGCCAGCAGTGAAACTAGCCCGGCGGAAAGCAAAGCTTTCTTT.

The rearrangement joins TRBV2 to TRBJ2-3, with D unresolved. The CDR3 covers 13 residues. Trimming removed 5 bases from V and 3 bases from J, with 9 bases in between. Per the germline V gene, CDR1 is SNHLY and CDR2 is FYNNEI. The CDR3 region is CASSSAETDTQYF. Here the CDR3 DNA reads TGTGCCAGCAGTTCGGCGGAGACAGATACGCAGTATTTT.

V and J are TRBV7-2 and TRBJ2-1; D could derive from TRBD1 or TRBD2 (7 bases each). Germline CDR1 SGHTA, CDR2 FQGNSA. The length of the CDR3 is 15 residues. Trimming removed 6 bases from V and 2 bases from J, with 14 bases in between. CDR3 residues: CASSSGGGPYNEQFF. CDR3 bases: TGTGCCAGCAGTTCAGGGGGGGGCCCCTACAATGAGCAGTTCTTC.

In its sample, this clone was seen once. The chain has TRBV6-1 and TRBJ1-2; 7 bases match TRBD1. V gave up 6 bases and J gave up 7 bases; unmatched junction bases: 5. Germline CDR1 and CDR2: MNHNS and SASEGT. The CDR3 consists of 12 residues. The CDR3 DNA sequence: TGTGCCAGCAGGACTAGACAGGGTGGCTACACCTTC. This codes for CASRTRQGGYTF.

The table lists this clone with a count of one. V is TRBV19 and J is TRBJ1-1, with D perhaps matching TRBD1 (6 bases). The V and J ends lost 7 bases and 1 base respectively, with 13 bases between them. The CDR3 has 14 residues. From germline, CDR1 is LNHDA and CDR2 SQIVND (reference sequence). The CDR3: CASISTGQNTEAFF. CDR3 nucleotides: TGTGCCAGTATCTCGACAGGACAGAACACTGAAGCTTTCTTT.